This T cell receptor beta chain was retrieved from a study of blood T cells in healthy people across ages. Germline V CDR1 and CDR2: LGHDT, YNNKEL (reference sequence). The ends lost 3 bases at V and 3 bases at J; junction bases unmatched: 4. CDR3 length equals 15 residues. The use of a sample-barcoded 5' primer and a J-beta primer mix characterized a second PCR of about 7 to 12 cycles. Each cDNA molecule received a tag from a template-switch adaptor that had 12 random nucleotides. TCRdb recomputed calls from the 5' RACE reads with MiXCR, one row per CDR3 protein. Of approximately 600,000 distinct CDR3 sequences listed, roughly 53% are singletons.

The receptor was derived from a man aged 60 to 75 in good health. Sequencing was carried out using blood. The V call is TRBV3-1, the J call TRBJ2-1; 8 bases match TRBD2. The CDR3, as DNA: TGTGCCAGCAGCCACTGGCGGGGGGTCTACAATGAGCAGTTCTTC. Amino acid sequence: CASSHWRGVYNEQFF.